Shown below are 5 T cell receptor beta chains from a single sample sequenced in a study of blood T cell repertoires in COVID-19. Profiled with immunoSEQ multiplex PCR; TCRdb holds only in-frame clones, not every one. This table holds 250,000 or so clones, more than 85% found once. The sequencing input was peripheral blood. The receptors come from an older woman with COVID-19, enrolled during active disease.

The chain combines TRBV6-5 with TRBJ1-1; tentatively, D is TRBD1 (5 bases). The CDR3 is made up of 15 amino acids. CDR1 MNHEY and CDR2 SVGAGI come from the germline V gene. Deletions cut 6 bases from V and 0 bases from J, with 14 bases between. This chain's CDR3 is CASRRAGHMNTEAFF. In DNA, the CDR3 is TGTGCCAGCAGACGGGCAGGACATATGAACACTGAAGCTTTCTTT.

The CDR3 DNA sequence: TGTGCCAGCAGTTCACAGGGCTGGTTCCAAGCTTTCTTT. It encodes CASSSQGWFQAFF. The chain employs TRBV27 and TRBJ1-1, with a possible D match to TRBD1 (6 bases). Trimming pared 4 bases from V and 9 bases from J, leaving 15 bases between. The CDR3 extends over 13 amino acids. CDR1 MNHEY and CDR2 SMNVEV come from the germline V gene (reference sequence).

The V call is TRBV19, the J call TRBJ1-5, with D possibly matching TRBD1 (5 bases). Germline CDR1 and CDR2: LNHDA and SQIVND (reference sequence). The CDR3 consists of 14 residues. The V end lost 5 bases, the J end lost 2 bases, and 10 bases lay between the germline ends. Here the CDR3 reads CASSPRAGNQPQHF. The CDR3 DNA reads as TGTGCCAGTAGTCCCAGGGCCGGCAATCAGCCCCAGCATTTT.

The chain carries TRBV11-2 and TRBJ2-1; 8 bases agree with TRBD1. V dropped 4 bases and J dropped 1; count of bases not matched to a gene: 6. The length of the CDR3 is 16 residues. Germline CDR1 reads SGHAT; CDR2 reads FQNNGV. CDR3: CASSYTGGFSYNEQFF. DNA for the CDR3: TGTGCCAGCAGCTATACAGGGGGTTTTTCCTACAATGAGCAGTTCTTC.

The chain combines TRBV7-2 with TRBJ1-6; D call uncertain. There are 16 residues in the CDR3. Trimming stripped 2 bases from V and 6 bases from J, with 14 bases between. Germline values: CDR1 SGHTA, CDR2 FQGNSA. Here the CDR3 DNA reads TGTGCCAGCAGCTTACTTGTCCGAAGTAGTAATTCACCCCTCCACTTT. Its translation: CASSLLVRSSNSPLHF.